This T cell receptor beta chain was sequenced during a study of blood T cell repertoires in COVID-19. Clones were sequenced by immunoSEQ multiplex PCR, and TCRdb holds only the in-frame ones, with some missing. In the table there are approximately 61,000 clones, around 88% of which are singletons. The CDR3 length is 13 residues. V lost 6 bases and J 2 bases, leaving 10 bases between the germline ends. Germline V lookup: CDR1 MNHEY, CDR2 SVGAGI. V gene TRBV6-5 combines with J gene TRBJ2-5, with D tentatively TRBD2 (5 bases). The sequencing sample was made of peripheral blood. This clonotype was obtained from an elderly woman with active COVID-19. This chain's CDR3 is CASSPGLQETQYF. The CDR3 region has the DNA TGTGCCAGCAGCCCCGGACTTCAAGAGACCCAGTACTTC.